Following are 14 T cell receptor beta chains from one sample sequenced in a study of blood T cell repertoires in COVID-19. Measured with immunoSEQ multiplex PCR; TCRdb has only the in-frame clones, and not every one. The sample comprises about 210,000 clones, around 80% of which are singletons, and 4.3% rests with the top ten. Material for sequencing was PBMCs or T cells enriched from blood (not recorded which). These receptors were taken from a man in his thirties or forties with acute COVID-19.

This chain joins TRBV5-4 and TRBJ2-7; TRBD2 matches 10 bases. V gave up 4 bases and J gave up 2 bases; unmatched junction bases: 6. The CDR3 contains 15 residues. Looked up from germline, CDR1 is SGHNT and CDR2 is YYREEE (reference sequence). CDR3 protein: CASSPTSGVTYEQYF. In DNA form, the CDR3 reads TGTGCCAGCAGCCCTACTAGCGGGGTAACCTACGAGCAGTACTTC.

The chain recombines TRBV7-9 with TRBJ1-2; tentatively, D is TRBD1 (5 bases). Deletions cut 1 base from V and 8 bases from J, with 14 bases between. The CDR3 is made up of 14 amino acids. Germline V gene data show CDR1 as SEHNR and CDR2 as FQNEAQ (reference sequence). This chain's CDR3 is CASSLDGQGGGYTF. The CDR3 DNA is TGTGCCAGCAGCTTAGATGGCCAGGGTGGCGGCTACACCTTC.

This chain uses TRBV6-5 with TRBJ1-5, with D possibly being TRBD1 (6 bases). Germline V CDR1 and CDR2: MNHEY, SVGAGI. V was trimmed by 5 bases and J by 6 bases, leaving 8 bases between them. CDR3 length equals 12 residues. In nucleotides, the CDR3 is TGTGCCAGCAGTACAGGGTTTCAGCCCCAGCATTTT. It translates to CASSTGFQPQHF.

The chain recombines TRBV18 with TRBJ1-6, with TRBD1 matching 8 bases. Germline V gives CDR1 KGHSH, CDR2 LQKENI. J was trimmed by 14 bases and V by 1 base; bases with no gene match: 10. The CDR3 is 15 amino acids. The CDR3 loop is CASSPRGQALLALHF. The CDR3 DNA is TGTGCCAGCTCACCACGGGGACAGGCCCTTTTGGCCCTCCACTTT.

In nucleotides, the CDR3 is TGTGCCAGTAGTGCTCGAATACAGCTCTATAATTCACCCCTCCACTTT. Translated, it gives CASSARIQLYNSPLHF. This chain joins TRBV19 and TRBJ1-6, with D hard to call. This CDR3 has 16 amino acids. V was pared by 5 bases and J by 3 bases, with 14 bases between. Germline CDR1 and CDR2: LNHDA and SQIVND (reference sequence).

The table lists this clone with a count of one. CDR3 DNA sequence: TGTGTCAGAAGCTCACGGGAAGGGGGGAACACCGGGGAGCTGTTTTTT. Its protein product is CVRSSREGGNTGELFF. The chain recombines TRBV7-5 with TRBJ2-2; the DNA was not used to check the table's D call, TRBD1. TRBV7-5 is a pseudogene segment. The CDR3 is 16 residues long.

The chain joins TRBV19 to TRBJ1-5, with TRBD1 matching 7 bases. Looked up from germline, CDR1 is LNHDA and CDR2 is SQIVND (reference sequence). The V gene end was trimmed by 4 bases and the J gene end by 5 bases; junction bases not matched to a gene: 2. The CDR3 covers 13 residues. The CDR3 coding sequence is TGTGCCAGTAGTAACACAGGGGATCAGCCCCAGCATTTT. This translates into CASSNTGDQPQHF.

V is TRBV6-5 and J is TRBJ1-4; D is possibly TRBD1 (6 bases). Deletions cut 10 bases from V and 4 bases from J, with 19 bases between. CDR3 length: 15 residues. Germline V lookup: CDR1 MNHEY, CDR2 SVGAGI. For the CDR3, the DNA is TGTGCCACCAAAGATCGGCCAGGGGTTAATGAAAAACTGTTTTTT. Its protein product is CATKDRPGVNEKLFF.

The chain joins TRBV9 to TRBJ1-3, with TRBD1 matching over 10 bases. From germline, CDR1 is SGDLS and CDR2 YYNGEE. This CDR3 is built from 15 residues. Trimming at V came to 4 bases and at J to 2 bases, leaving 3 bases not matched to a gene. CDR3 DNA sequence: TGTGCCAGCAGCCTCGGACAGGGGGCTGGAAACACCATATATTTT. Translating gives CASSLGQGAGNTIYF.

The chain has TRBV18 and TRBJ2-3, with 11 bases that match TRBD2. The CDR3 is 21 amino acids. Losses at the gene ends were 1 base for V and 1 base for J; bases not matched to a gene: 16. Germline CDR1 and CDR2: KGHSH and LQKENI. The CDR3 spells CASSPLFSGGAVGSGTDTQYF. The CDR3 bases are TGTGCCAGCTCACCACTATTTAGCGGGGGGGCCGTGGGATCCGGCACAGATACGCAGTATTTT.

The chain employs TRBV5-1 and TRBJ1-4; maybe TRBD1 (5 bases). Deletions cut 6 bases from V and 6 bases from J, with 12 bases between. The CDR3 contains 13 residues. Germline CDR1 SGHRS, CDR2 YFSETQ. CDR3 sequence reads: CASKGVNDEKLFF. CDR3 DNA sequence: TGCGCCAGCAAAGGGGTTAATGATGAAAAACTGTTTTTT.

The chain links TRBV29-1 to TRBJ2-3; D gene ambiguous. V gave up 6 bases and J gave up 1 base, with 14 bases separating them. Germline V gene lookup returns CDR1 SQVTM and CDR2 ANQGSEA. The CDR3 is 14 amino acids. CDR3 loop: CSVAPWQGTDTQYF. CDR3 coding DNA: TGCAGCGTCGCCCCCTGGCAAGGCACAGATACGCAGTATTTT.

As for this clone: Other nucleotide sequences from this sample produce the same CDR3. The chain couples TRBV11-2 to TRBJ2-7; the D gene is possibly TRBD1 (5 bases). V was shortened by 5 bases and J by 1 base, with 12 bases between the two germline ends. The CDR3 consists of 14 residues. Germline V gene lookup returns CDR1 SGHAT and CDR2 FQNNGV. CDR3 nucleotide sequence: TGTGCCAGCAGCCTTGGTAGGGGTTCCTACGAGCAGTACTTC. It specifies CASSLGRGSYEQYF.

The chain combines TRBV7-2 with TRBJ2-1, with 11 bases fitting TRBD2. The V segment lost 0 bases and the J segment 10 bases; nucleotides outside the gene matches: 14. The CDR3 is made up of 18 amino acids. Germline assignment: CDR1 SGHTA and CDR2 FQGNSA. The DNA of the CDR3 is TGTGCCAGCAGCTTAGCGGGTGTCGGGACTAGCGGTATCAACGAGCAGTTCTTC. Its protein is CASSLAGVGTSGINEQFF.